Below are 15 T cell receptor beta chains sequenced from a single sample in a study of chemoradiotherapy in HPV16-positive cancers. Clones were read by immunoSEQ multiplex PCR, and TCRdb kept only the in-frame ones, dropping some. The data show about 68,000 clones, about nine tenths seen once. Sequencing was performed on blood, taken from a patient who underwent chemoradiotherapy. Receptors were obtained from a human donor with HPV-associated anogenital cancer.

The chain carries TRBV5-4 and TRBJ1-3; D gene unclear. The CDR3 covers 16 residues. Germline-derived CDR1 and CDR2 are SGHNT and YYREEE (reference sequence). Deletions cut 4 bases from V and 4 bases from J, with 18 bases between. The CDR3 reads CASSRQYSGGGNTIYF. The CDR3 nucleotides are TGTGCCAGCAGCCGGCAATATTCCGGAGGAGGAAACACCATATATTTT.

The chain employs TRBV6-1 and TRBJ1-4; the match to TRBD1 covers 9 bases. J lost 8 bases, V lost 4 bases, and 11 bases had no gene match. The CDR3 covers 16 residues. The V gene's germline CDR1 is MNHNS and CDR2 SASEGT. CDR3 region: CASSGGIGTGTEKLFF. CDR3 DNA: TGTGCCAGCAGTGGCGGTATTGGGACAGGGACCGAAAAACTGTTTTTT.

This clone was observed once. CDR3 bases: TGTGCCAGCAGCTTGCGGGGTCCCTCTGGAAACACCATATATTTT. The encoded protein is CASSLRGPSGNTIYF. V gene TRBV11-2 combines with J gene TRBJ1-3, with no clear D. Germline V gene lookup returns CDR1 SGHAT and CDR2 FQNNGV. The V and J ends lost 3 bases and 0 bases respectively, with 9 bases between them. The CDR3 length is 15 residues.

This chain joins TRBV5-1 and TRBJ2-3; D call uncertain. Trimming cost V 4 bases and J 6 bases, with 27 bases left between them. This CDR3 has 18 amino acids. The germline CDR1 and CDR2 sequences are SGHRS and YFSETQ. The CDR3 bases are TGCGCCAGCAGCCCGGGCACTGATCTTGCGATCTTTATGGATACGCAGTATTTT. Protein: CASSPGTDLAIFMDTQYF.

V is TRBV6-1 and J is TRBJ2-6; unclear D gene. The CDR3 has 15 residues. Trimming removed 4 bases at V and 0 bases at J, with 7 bases between. The germline V gene has CDR1 MNHNS and CDR2 SASEGT. The CDR3 region is CASSAGSSGANVLTF. CDR3 DNA sequence: TGTGCCAGCAGTGCGGGCAGCTCTGGGGCCAACGTCCTGACTTTC.

The rearrangement uses TRBV9 and TRBJ2-2; 8 bases fit TRBD1. The CDR3 covers 15 residues. The germline V gene encodes CDR1 SGDLS and CDR2 YYNGEE. V was pared by 2 bases and J by 7 bases, with 7 bases of the junction left unmatched. CDR3 amino acids: CASSVQTGVIGELFF. The CDR3 nucleotides are TGTGCCAGCAGCGTTCAGACAGGGGTAATCGGGGAGCTGTTTTTT.

The rearrangement uses TRBV28 and TRBJ2-3; 12 nucleotides match TRBD1. This CDR3 region has 15 residues. Germline values: CDR1 MDHEN, CDR2 SYDVKM. J was trimmed by 2 bases and V by 5 bases; bases with no gene match: 2. DNA for the CDR3: TGTGCCAGCAGTCAGGGACAGGGGGCCACAGATACGCAGTATTTT. It translates to CASSQGQGATDTQYF.

CDR3: CASSSNPTGNTEAFF. In nucleotides, the CDR3 is TGTGCCAGCAGCTCCAACCCGACAGGCAACACTGAAGCTTTCTTT. The chain has TRBV5-6 and TRBJ1-1; tentatively, D is TRBD1 (6 bases). The germline V gene has CDR1 SGHDT and CDR2 YYEEEE. The V end lost 3 bases, the J end lost 2 bases, and 14 bases lay between the germline ends. This CDR3 comprises 15 residues.

The chain combines TRBV5-1 with TRBJ2-1; tentatively, D is TRBD2 (5 bases). The CDR3 loop spans 14 amino acids. Trimming took off 0 bases at V and 7 bases at J, with 11 bases between the two ends. Germline V gives CDR1 SGHRS, CDR2 YFSETQ. The CDR3 coding sequence is TGCGCCAGCAGCTTGGAGCCTAGCATGAATGAGCAGTTCTTC. It yields the protein CASSLEPSMNEQFF.

The chain carries TRBV5-1 and TRBJ1-2, with D hard to call. Germline loops: CDR1 SGHRS, CDR2 YFSETQ. The V end was cut by 1 base, the J end by 3 bases, with 7 bases between. The CDR3 covers 13 residues. CDR3: CASSLIPHYGYTF. CDR3 in DNA: TGCGCCAGCAGCTTGATACCCCACTATGGCTACACCTTC.

CDR3 residues: CASSYSGREYEQYF. The CDR3 DNA reads TGTGCCAGCAGTTACTCGGGCAGGGAGTACGAGCAGTACTTC. The rearrangement uses TRBV6-6 and TRBJ2-7; tentatively, D is TRBD1 or TRBD2 (5 bases each). Germline loops: CDR1 MNHNY, CDR2 SVGAGI (reference sequence). With 0 bases removed from V and 4 bases from J, the gap between germline ends came to 10 bases. The CDR3 has 14 residues.

This clone was counted only a few times. The rearrangement links TRBV10-3 to TRBJ1-1; no clear D gene. The CDR3 consists of 12 residues. V gave up 1 base and J gave up 8 bases, with 8 bases separating them. Per the germline V gene, CDR1 is ENHRY and CDR2 is SYGVKD. The CDR3 protein is CAISEFNSEAFF. DNA for the CDR3: TGTGCCATCAGTGAGTTTAACAGCGAAGCTTTCTTT.

V and J are TRBV7-8 and TRBJ1-3; tentative D call: TRBD1 (5 bases). Germline assignment: CDR1 SGHVS and CDR2 FQNEAQ. The ends were cut back, 5 bases at V and 2 bases at J, with 10 bases in the middle. The length of the CDR3 is 14 residues. In DNA form, the CDR3 reads TGTGCCAGCAGCATGGGGGGGACTGGAAACACCATATATTTT. Protein: CASSMGGTGNTIYF.

In this sample, this clone turned up a few times. The identical CDR3 is also encoded by other nucleotide sequences in the sample. The V gene is TRBV28, the J gene TRBJ1-1, with D perhaps matching TRBD1 (5 bases). V was pared by 6 bases and J by 5 bases, with 16 bases between. The V gene's germline CDR1 is MDHEN and CDR2 SYDVKM. The CDR3 has 14 residues. CDR3 DNA: TGTGCCAGCAGCCTTGGGGGGGGGAGAACTGAAGCTTTCTTT. It is translated as CASSLGGGRTEAFF.

The J gene is TRBJ2-3, the V gene TRBV5-4; TRBD2 matches 9 bases. V dropped 0 bases and J dropped 5; count of bases not matched to a gene: 4. From germline, CDR1 is SGHNT and CDR2 YYREEE (reference sequence). The length of the CDR3 is 15 residues. The CDR3 DNA reads as TGTGCCAGCAGCTTGGGGAGTAGCGGGAGAGATACGCAGTATTTT. Its protein is CASSLGSSGRDTQYF.